The clone carrying this TCR beta chain was picked up a small number of times. The data belong to a study of blood T cell repertoires in COVID-19. Produced via immunoSEQ multiplex PCR; TCRdb's table is partial and in-frame only. The sample records around 250,000 clones, 90% being singletons. Germline V gene sequence: CDR1 MNHEY, CDR2 SVGEGT. Trimming shortened V by 2 bases and J by 4 bases, and 6 bases separated the two germline ends. The CDR3 has 13 amino acids. The chain links TRBV6-2 or TRBV6-3 to TRBJ1-5; D remains ambiguous. The sample comprised peripheral blood. The sequence was obtained from a woman aged 60-75 years with COVID-19, enrolled during active disease. The DNA of the CDR3 is TGTGCCAGCAGTTACGCCAGGAATCAGCCCCAGCATTTT. This encodes CASSYARNQPQHF.